This is a list of T cell receptor beta chains from one sample in a study of shared clonotypes between healthy human individuals. The data were produced by immunoSEQ multiplex PCR, yet TCRdb's version contains in-frame clones alone and is incomplete. The data hold millions of clones, with around 90% observed a single time. Sequenced material: naive CD4+ T cells sorted from blood. The receptors stem from a man aged 18 to 29 in good health. Both conserved end residues are part of each CDR3. The D gene is left open where the match is weak. Not all rows give a size; the values are once, few, many and, for expanded clones, a class.

D: TRBD1
V: TRBV19
size: -
J: TRBJ1-1
DNA: TGTGCCAGTAGTAGGGGACAGGGGGAAGCTTTCTTT
CDR3: CASSRGQGEAFF

D: -
V: TRBV30
size: -
J: TRBJ1-1
DNA: TGTGCCTGGAGTGGAATGGGGGACACTGAAGCTTTCTTT
CDR3: CAWSGMGDTEAFF

D: TRBD1
V: TRBV18
size: -
J: TRBJ1-4
DNA: TGTGCCAGCTCACTTCCTGCAGGGGGGCCAGTTGCAACTAATGAAAAACTGTTTTTT
CDR3: CASSLPAGGPVATNEKLFF

D: -
V: TRBV28
size: -
J: TRBJ1-1
DNA: TGTGCCAGCAGTTCGTACAGGGTAGACACTGAAGCTTTCTTT
CDR3: CASSSYRVDTEAFF

D: -
V: TRBV5-5
size: once
J: TRBJ2-2
DNA: TGTGCCAGCAGCTTATCTAGGTCTTCGAACACCGGGGAGCTGTTTTTT
CDR3: CASSLSRSSNTGELFF

D: TRBD1
V: TRBV19
size: once
J: TRBJ2-6
DNA: TGTGCCAGTAGTGCTGGACAGGTCGGGGCCAACGTCCTGACTTTC
CDR3: CASSAGQVGANVLTF

D: -
V: TRBV30
size: -
J: TRBJ2-5
DNA: TGTGCCTGGACCGGCAGCGGAGAGACCCAGTACTTC
CDR3: CAWTGSGETQYF

D: TRBD2
V: TRBV10-1
size: -
J: TRBJ2-7
DNA: TGCGCCAGCAGCCCCTTCCGGGCTAGCGGGAGTTCCTACGAGCAGTACTTC
CDR3: CASSPFRASGSSYEQYF

D: -
V: TRBV27
size: -
J: TRBJ2-6
DNA: TGTGCCAGCAGTGCCGGGACTGGGGCCAACGTCCTGACTTTC
CDR3: CASSAGTGANVLTF

D: TRBD2
V: TRBV5-6
size: -
J: TRBJ2-7
DNA: TGTGCCAGCAGCCCGCTGGCGGGAGCTGGTAGAAACGAGCAGTACTTC
CDR3: CASSPLAGAGRNEQYF

D: TRBD2
V: TRBV7-2
size: -
J: TRBJ2-5
DNA: TGTGCCAGCAGCTTAGCCGGGCCTAGCGGGAGTAGGGAGACCCAGTACTTC
CDR3: CASSLAGPSGSRETQYF

D: -
V: TRBV2
size: -
J: TRBJ2-3
DNA: TGTGCCAGCTCGGTCACAGATACGCAGTATTTT
CDR3: CASSVTDTQYF

D: TRBD1
V: TRBV19
size: -
J: TRBJ2-5
DNA: TGTGCCACCAGAGACAGGGCTAAAGAGACCCAGTACTTC
CDR3: CATRDRAKETQYF

D: -
V: TRBV18
size: -
J: TRBJ2-7
DNA: TGTGCCAGCTCACCAATGGGCCATTCCATGAGCGAGCAGTACTTC
CDR3: CASSPMGHSMSEQYF

D: -
V: TRBV10-2
size: -
J: TRBJ1-5
DNA: TGCGCCAGCGGTAGACTGGGGCCCCAGCATTTT
CDR3: CASGRLGPQHF

D: -
V: TRBV6-1
size: -
J: TRBJ1-3
DNA: TGTGCCAGCAGTGATCTGGGTCTGGGGAACACCATATATTTT
CDR3: CASSDLGLGNTIYF

D: -
V: TRBV7-9
size: -
J: TRBJ1-1
DNA: TGTGCCAGCAGCTTAGGTTTTGGGACGCCGAACACTGAAGCTTTCTTT
CDR3: CASSLGFGTPNTEAFF